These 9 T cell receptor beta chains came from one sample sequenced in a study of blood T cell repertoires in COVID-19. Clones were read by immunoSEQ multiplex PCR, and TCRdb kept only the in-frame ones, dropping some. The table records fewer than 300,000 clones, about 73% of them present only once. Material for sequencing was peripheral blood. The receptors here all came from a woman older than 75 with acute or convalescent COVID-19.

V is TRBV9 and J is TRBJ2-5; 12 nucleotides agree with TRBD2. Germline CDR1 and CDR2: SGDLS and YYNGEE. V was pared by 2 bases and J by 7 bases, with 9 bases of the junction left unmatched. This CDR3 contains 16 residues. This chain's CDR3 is CASSVTSGGMIGTQYF. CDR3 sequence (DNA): TGTGCCAGCAGCGTGACTAGCGGGGGCATGATTGGGACCCAGTACTTC.

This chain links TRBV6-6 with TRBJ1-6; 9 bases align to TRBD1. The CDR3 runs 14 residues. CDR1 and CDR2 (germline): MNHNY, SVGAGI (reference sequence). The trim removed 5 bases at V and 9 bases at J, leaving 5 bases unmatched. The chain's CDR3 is CASSTRDRASPLHF. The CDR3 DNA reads TGTGCCAGCAGTACTCGGGACAGGGCTTCACCCCTCCACTTT.

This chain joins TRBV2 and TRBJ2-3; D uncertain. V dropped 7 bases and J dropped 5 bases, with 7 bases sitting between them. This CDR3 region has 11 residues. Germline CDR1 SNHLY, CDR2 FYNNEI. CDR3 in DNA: TGTGCCAGCAATCAGGTAGATACGCAGTATTTT. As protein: CASNQVDTQYF. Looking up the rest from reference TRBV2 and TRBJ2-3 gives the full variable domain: EPEVTQTPSHQVTQMGQEVILRCVPISNHLYFYWYRQILGQKVEFLVSFYNNEISEKSEIFDDQFSVERPDGSNFTLKIRSTKLEDSAMYFCASNQVDTQYFGPGTRLTVL.

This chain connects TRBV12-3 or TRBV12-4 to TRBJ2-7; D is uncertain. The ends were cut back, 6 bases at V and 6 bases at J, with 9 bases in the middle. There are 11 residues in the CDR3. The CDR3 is CASSRVGEQYF. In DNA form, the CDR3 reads TGTGCCAGCAGCCGGGTTGGCGAGCAGTACTTC.

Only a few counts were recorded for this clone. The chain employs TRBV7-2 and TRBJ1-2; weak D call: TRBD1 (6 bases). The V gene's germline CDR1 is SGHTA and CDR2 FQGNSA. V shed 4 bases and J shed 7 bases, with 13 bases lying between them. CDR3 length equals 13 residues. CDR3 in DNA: TGTGCCAGCAGCTCTCAGGGGCCGGGTGGCTACACCTTC. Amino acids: CASSSQGPGGYTF. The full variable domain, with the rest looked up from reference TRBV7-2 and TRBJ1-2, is GAGVSQSPSNKVTEKGKDVELRCDPISGHTALYWYRQSLGQGLEFLIYFQGNSAPDKSGLPSDRFSAERTGGSVSTLTIQRTQQEDSAVYLCASSSQGPGGYTFGSGTRLTVV.

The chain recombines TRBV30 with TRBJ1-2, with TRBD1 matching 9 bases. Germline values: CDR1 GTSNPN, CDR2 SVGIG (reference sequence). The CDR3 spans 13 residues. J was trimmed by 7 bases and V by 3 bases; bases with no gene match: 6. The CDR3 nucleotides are TGTGCCTGGAGCGCCCTGACAGGGGGTGGCTACACCTTC. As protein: CAWSALTGGGYTF.

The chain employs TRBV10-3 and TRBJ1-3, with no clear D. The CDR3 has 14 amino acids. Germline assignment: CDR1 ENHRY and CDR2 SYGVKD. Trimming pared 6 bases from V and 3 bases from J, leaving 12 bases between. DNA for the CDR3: TGTGCCATCAGGGCGATAACGGGTGGAAACACCATATATTTT. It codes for CAIRAITGGNTIYF.

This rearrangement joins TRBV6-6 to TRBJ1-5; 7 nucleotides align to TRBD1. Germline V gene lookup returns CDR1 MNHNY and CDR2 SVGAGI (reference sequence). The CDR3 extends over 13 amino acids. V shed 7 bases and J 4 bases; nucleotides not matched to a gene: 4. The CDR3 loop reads CASTSTGNQPQHF. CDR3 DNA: TGTGCCAGCACATCGACAGGGAATCAGCCCCAGCATTTT.

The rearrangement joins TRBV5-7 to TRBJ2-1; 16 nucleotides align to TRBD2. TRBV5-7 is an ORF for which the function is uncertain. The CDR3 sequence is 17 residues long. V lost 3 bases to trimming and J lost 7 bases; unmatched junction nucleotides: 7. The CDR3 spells CASSSGLAGGLGNEQFF. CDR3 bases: TGTGCCAGCAGCTCGGGACTAGCGGGGGGGCTAGGTAATGAGCAGTTCTTC.